Presented here are 5 T cell receptor beta chains from one specimen sequenced in a study of a mutant IDH1 vaccine in newly diagnosed glioma. Time point reported: week 23, last vaccination. All doses held 300 ug of mutant IDH1 20-mer peptide, with topical imiquimod. No antigens are known for them. Method: immunoSEQ multiplex PCR; TCRdb's copy keeps in-frame clones and lacks some. The sample has approximately 41,000 clones; roughly 90% are singletons. The material sequenced was PBMCs, taken from a glioma patient whose treatment included an IDH1 peptide vaccine. Source of these receptors: a man over 45 with glioma.

The chain employs TRBV6-5 and TRBJ2-4; D gene uncertain. Germline V CDR1 and CDR2: MNHEY, SVGAGI. Trimming took 2 bases from V and 0 from J, leaving 2 bases between them. There are 13 residues in the CDR3. DNA of the CDR3: TGTGCCAGCAGTTACACAGCCAAAAACATTCAGTACTTC. Residues: CASSYTAKNIQYF.

V and J are TRBV7-8 and TRBJ1-5, with 7 nucleotides matching TRBD1. Germline V gene data show CDR1 as SGHVS and CDR2 as FQNEAQ. Trimming at V came to 6 bases and at J to 2 bases, leaving 7 bases not matched to a gene. CDR3 length: 15 amino acids. The CDR3 DNA follows: TGTGCCAGCAGTCCTACAGGGGACGGCAATCAGCCCCAGCATTTT. Translating it yields CASSPTGDGNQPQHF.

The chain recombines TRBV27 with TRBJ2-7; D is possibly TRBD1 (6 bases). The CDR3 sequence is 17 residues long. Between the trimmed V and J ends, which lost 7 bases and 0 bases, there was a span of 22 bases. Looked up from germline, CDR1 is MNHEY and CDR2 is SMNVEV (reference sequence). CDR3 DNA sequence: TGTGCCAGCACCCCCCAGTGGGGGACATCGAGCTCCTACGAGCAGTACTTC. Translated: CASTPQWGTSSSYEQYF.

The rearrangement joins TRBV2 to TRBJ1-5; perhaps TRBD1 as D (6 bases). Trimming took 6 bases from V and 2 from J, leaving 20 bases between them. The CDR3 has 17 amino acids. Germline loops: CDR1 SNHLY, CDR2 FYNNEI. The CDR3 loop reads CASRHSGAGGRNQPQHF. The CDR3 nucleotides read TGTGCCAGCAGGCACTCGGGGGCGGGAGGGCGCAATCAGCCCCAGCATTTT.

The V and J genes are TRBV29-1 and TRBJ2-7; 14 nucleotides align to TRBD2. The CDR3 is made up of 16 amino acids. Germline V CDR1 and CDR2: SQVTM, ANQGSEA. The junction had 12 bases not matched to a gene; V was cut back by 4 bases and J by 7 bases. The CDR3 DNA is TGCAGCGTTGTCGGACTAGCGGGAGGATCACCGGGGGAGCAGTACTTC. Amino acid sequence: CSVVGLAGGSPGEQYF.